These 26 T cell receptor beta chains originate from one sample sequenced in a study of T cell responses to AZD1222 COVID-19 vaccine. Measured with immunoSEQ multiplex PCR; TCRdb has only the in-frame clones, and not every one. The sample includes around 130,000 clones, approximately 92% seen only once; the top ten take 1.9%. Material: peripheral blood, obtained 28 days after the second AZD1222 dose. The origin of the receptors is an adult who received the AZD1222 COVID-19 vaccine.

This chain connects TRBV2 to TRBJ2-2; no reliable D call. The CDR3 loop spans 13 amino acids. Germline V gene data show CDR1 as SNHLY and CDR2 as FYNNEI. Trimming took off 1 base at V and 7 bases at J, with 7 bases between the two ends. The CDR3: CASSEGFGGELFF. CDR3 bases: TGTGCCAGCAGTGAAGGTTTCGGCGGGGAGCTGTTTTTT.

The rearrangement uses TRBV19 and TRBJ2-5, with TRBD1 matching 8 bases. Germline V lookup: CDR1 LNHDA, CDR2 SQIVND (reference sequence). Trimming took 4 bases from V and 5 from J; bases not matched to a gene: 6. The CDR3 is made up of 14 amino acids. CDR3 sequence reads: CASSTQGAGETQYF. The CDR3 nucleotides read TGTGCCAGTAGTACCCAGGGGGCGGGCGAGACCCAGTACTTC.

In regard to this clone: A junction end diverges from the germline sequence, so it may reflect a read error. The chain combines TRBV30 with TRBJ2-5, with 9 bases lining up with TRBD1. CDR1 and CDR2 from the germline V gene are GTSNPN and SVGIG (reference sequence). The CDR3 consists of 15 residues. The CDR3 protein is CAWSTYDRGAGFFNF. CDR3 DNA sequence: TGTGCCTGGAGTACTTATGACAGGGGGGCCGGGTTCTTCAACTTC.

The chain is built from TRBV27 and TRBJ1-1, with no clear D. CDR3 size: 14 residues. Germline V gene sequence: CDR1 MNHEY, CDR2 SMNVEV (reference sequence). Deletions cut 8 bases from V and 1 base from J, with 14 bases between. DNA for the CDR3: TGTGCCAGCCGTTACACGACCCAGAACACTGAAGCTTTCTTT. This encodes CASRYTTQNTEAFF.

The V call is TRBV10-2, the J call TRBJ1-6; maybe TRBD1 (5 bases). The CDR3 is made up of 13 amino acids. Germline V gene sequence: CDR1 WSHSY, CDR2 SAAADI. Deletions cut 9 bases from V and 10 bases from J, with 16 bases between. In nucleotides, the CDR3 is TGCGCCAGTTCCGCCGGGGGGGGATCACCCCTCCACTTT. Protein: CASSAGGGSPLHF.

The chain uses TRBV20-1 and TRBJ2-7, with 11 bases aligning to TRBD1. Germline V gene data show CDR1 as DFQATT and CDR2 as SNEGSKA (reference sequence). V gave up 3 bases and J gave up 4 bases; unmatched junction bases: 11. This CDR3 region has 16 residues. CDR3 protein: CSASSAPGQGVYEQYF. The DNA of the CDR3 is TGCAGTGCTAGTTCCGCGCCGGGACAGGGGGTGTACGAGCAGTACTTC.

The rearrangement joins TRBV19 to TRBJ2-3; 9 bases are shared with TRBD1. The trim removed 9 bases at V and 4 bases at J, leaving 8 bases unmatched. The CDR3 has 14 amino acids. The germline CDR1 and CDR2 sequences are LNHDA and SQIVND (reference sequence). In DNA, the CDR3 is TGTGCCAGCGGACCGGGACAGGGCGCAGATACGCAGTATTTT. Protein sequence: CASGPGQGADTQYF.

The gene calls are TRBV9 and TRBJ1-1; possible D gene TRBD1, 5 bases. The CDR3 covers 14 residues. CDR1 and CDR2 from the germline V gene are SGDLS and YYNGEE. The V end lost 4 bases, the J end lost 4 bases, and 14 bases lay between the germline ends. Here the CDR3 reads CASSPGHSGTEAFF. The CDR3 DNA reads as TGTGCCAGCAGCCCCGGACATTCAGGCACTGAAGCTTTCTTT.

The J gene is TRBJ1-1, the V gene TRBV11-2; maybe TRBD1 (5 bases). This CDR3 is 14 amino acids long. The ends were cut back, 1 base at V and 3 bases at J, with 9 bases in the middle. Germline values: CDR1 SGHAT, CDR2 FQNNGV. The CDR3 coding sequence is TGTGCCAGCAGCTTAGGGGGCGGTGACACTGAAGCTTTCTTT. This gives the protein CASSLGGGDTEAFF. The whole variable domain, remainder taken from reference TRBV11-2 and TRBJ1-1, is EAGVAQSPRYKIIEKRQSVAFWCNPISGHATLYWYQQILGQGPKLLIQFQNNGVVDDSQLPKDRFSAERLKGVDSTLKIQPAKLEDSAVYLCASSLGGGDTEAFFGQGTRLTVV.

This sequence joins TRBV6-5 and TRBJ2-2; D not certain. CDR1 MNHEY and CDR2 SVGAGI come from the germline V gene. This CDR3 has 12 amino acids. The ends were cut back, 7 bases at V and 7 bases at J, with 10 bases in the middle. This CDR3 is CASITAGGELFF. The DNA for the CDR3 is TGTGCCAGCATTACGGCCGGCGGGGAGCTGTTTTTT.

This sequence joins TRBV25-1 and TRBJ2-1; D is perhaps TRBD1 or TRBD2 (6 bases each). The CDR3 is 16 amino acids. The germline V gene encodes CDR1 MGHDK and CDR2 SYGVNS. Trimming took 1 base from V and 3 from J, leaving 13 bases between them. The CDR3 region is CASSEFGGTIYNEQFF. CDR3 DNA sequence: TGTGCCAGCAGTGAATTCGGGGGCACGATCTACAATGAGCAGTTCTTC.

This chain joins TRBV19 and TRBJ2-6; tentative D call: TRBD1 (6 bases). CDR1 is LNHDA, CDR2 SQIVND, per germline (reference sequence). With 8 bases removed from V and 0 bases from J, the gap between germline ends came to 17 bases. CDR3 length: 17 residues. The CDR3 loop reads CASRRQGPDSGANVLTF. CDR3 DNA sequence: TGTGCCAGTCGCCGGCAGGGGCCCGACTCTGGGGCCAACGTCCTGACTTTC.

The V gene is TRBV7-8, the J gene TRBJ1-3, with D maybe TRBD1 (6 bases). V was shortened by 0 bases and J by 4 bases, with 7 bases between the two germline ends. This CDR3 has 14 residues. In germline, CDR1 is SGHVS, CDR2 FQNEAQ. CDR3 nucleotide sequence: TGTGCCAGCAGCTTAGCGGGGGCCGGAAACACCATATATTTT. Its translation is CASSLAGAGNTIYF.

This sequence joins TRBV2 and TRBJ2-5; D gene uncertain. This CDR3 region has 12 residues. The V gene lost 0 bases and the J gene lost 7 bases, with 6 bases spanning the gap. Germline V gene lookup returns CDR1 SNHLY and CDR2 FYNNEI. The CDR3 loop is CASSEAHRTQYF. DNA of the CDR3: TGTGCCAGCAGTGAAGCCCATCGGACCCAGTACTTC.

On this clone: Other DNA sequences in this sample translate to the same CDR3. The chain couples TRBV18 to TRBJ1-1, with TRBD1 as a possible D gene (6 bases). The V and J ends lost 6 bases and 1 base respectively, with 12 bases between them. CDR3 length: 14 amino acids. Germline loops: CDR1 KGHSH, CDR2 LQKENI. CDR3 in amino acids: CASSPLTGNTEAFF. The CDR3 nucleotides read TGTGCCAGCTCGCCTCTGACAGGGAACACTGAAGCTTTCTTT.

DNA for the CDR3: TGTGCCAGCAGTTGGGGGACAGGGGGCTCTGGCTACACCTTC. Protein: CASSWGTGGSGYTF. The chain couples TRBV28 to TRBJ1-2; TRBD1 matches 12 bases. CDR3 size: 14 residues. Germline V lookup: CDR1 MDHEN, CDR2 SYDVKM. The V gene end was trimmed by 4 bases and the J gene end by 7 bases; junction bases not matched to a gene: 4.

The rearrangement uses TRBV5-4 and TRBJ1-4; 8 bases match TRBD1. V shed 4 bases and J 7 bases; nucleotides not matched to a gene: 9. CDR3 length: 15 amino acids. Germline values: CDR1 SGHNT, CDR2 YYREEE (reference sequence). CDR3 in DNA: TGTGCCAGCAGCGCCGCAGGGGGCGCGGGTGAAAAACTGTTTTTT. This sequence encodes CASSAAGGAGEKLFF.

The gene calls are TRBV9 and TRBJ1-2; 9 bases line up with TRBD1. With 1 base clipped from V and 2 bases from J, the junction kept 3 bases outside the gene matches. The CDR3 is 15 residues long. Germline V gives CDR1 SGDLS, CDR2 YYNGEE. The DNA for the CDR3 is TGTGCCAGCAGCGTAACCGGACAGGGGAACTATGGCTACACCTTC. Protein: CASSVTGQGNYGYTF.

The V and J genes are TRBV15 and TRBJ2-7; TRBD2 might be the D (5 bases). This CDR3 contains 12 residues. V lost 0 bases to trimming and J lost 6 bases, with 6 bases between them. In germline, CDR1 is LNHNV, CDR2 YYDKDF (reference sequence). CDR3 in amino acids: CATSRDGGEQYV. The CDR3 DNA is TGTGCCACCAGCAGAGATGGAGGCGAGCAGTACGTC.

This clone is a singleton in its sample. V usage is TRBV4-1 and J usage is TRBJ2-3; D is perhaps TRBD2 (7 bases). This CDR3 contains 17 residues. V lost 0 bases and J lost 3, with 16 bases in between. Germline CDR1 MGHRA, CDR2 YSYEKL. CDR3 bases: TGCGCCAGCAGCCAAGATAGGTCGGGGGGCAGGACAGATACGCAGTATTTT. It is translated as CASSQDRSGGRTDTQYF.

The chain is built from TRBV19 and TRBJ2-7, with 9 bases aligning to TRBD2. V lost 4 bases to trimming and J lost 6 bases; unmatched junction nucleotides: 7. This CDR3 contains 14 residues. The V gene's germline CDR1 is LNHDA and CDR2 SQIVND (reference sequence). CDR3 protein: CASSNLAGRSEQYV. The DNA for the CDR3 is TGTGCCAGTAGTAACCTAGCGGGAAGGTCCGAGCAGTACGTC.

The chain uses TRBV7-2 and TRBJ2-5; TRBD1 or TRBD2 may be the D gene (5 bases each). This CDR3 has 15 residues. The germline CDR1 and CDR2 sequences are SGHTA and FQGNSA. V lost 4 bases and J 2 bases, leaving 14 bases between the germline ends. The CDR3 reads CASSWTGQYQETQYF. CDR3 DNA: TGTGCCAGCAGCTGGACGGGGCAGTATCAAGAGACCCAGTACTTC.

Written as DNA, the CDR3 is TGTGCCAGCAGATCTCCTAACTATGGCTACACCTTC. Its translation is CASRSPNYGYTF. The genes are TRBV5-4 and TRBJ1-2, with no clear D. Germline values: CDR1 SGHNT, CDR2 YYREEE (reference sequence). This CDR3 region has 12 residues. Trimming cost V 5 bases and J 0 bases, with 5 bases left between them.

J is TRBJ2-7 and V is TRBV2; TRBD2 is a possible D gene (6 bases). The germline gives CDR1 SNHLY, CDR2 FYNNEI. The CDR3 contains 13 residues. Trimming shortened V by 6 bases and J by 0 bases, and 9 bases separated the two germline ends. CDR3 residues: CASSGLTSYEQYV. The CDR3 DNA is TGTGCCAGCAGCGGACTAACCTCCTACGAGCAGTACGTC.

The V call is TRBV19, the J call TRBJ2-5, with TRBD2 matching 7 bases. In germline, CDR1 is LNHDA, CDR2 SQIVND (reference sequence). After removal of 10 bases from V and 0 bases from J, the junction contained 5 bases not matched to a gene. This CDR3 region has 13 residues. CDR3 protein: CATLSGDQETQYF. In DNA, the CDR3 is TGTGCCACCCTGAGCGGGGACCAAGAGACCCAGTACTTC.

The rearrangement joins TRBV5-5 to TRBJ1-4, with 8 bases aligning to TRBD1. This CDR3 has 17 amino acids. Germline CDR1 and CDR2: SGHKS and YYEKEE (reference sequence). J gave up 7 bases and V 6 bases, and 17 bases lay outside the gene matches. The CDR3 region is CASTPRRAGGFSEKLFF. CDR3 nucleotides: TGTGCCAGCACTCCGCGGCGGGCAGGGGGCTTTTCTGAAAAACTGTTTTTT.